The rows below give T cell receptor beta chains drawn from one sample of a study of blood T cell repertoires in COVID-19. Method: immunoSEQ multiplex PCR; TCRdb's copy keeps in-frame clones and lacks some. The table has 130,000 or so clones, approximately 80% seen once; the top ten hold approximately 4.5%. The specimen sequenced was peripheral blood. The receptors shown here come from a woman in her 70s with acute or convalescent COVID-19. Each CDR3 is given with its conserved first and last residue. The D gene is left open where the match is weak. The size entry is marked missing in some rows and otherwise reads once, few, many or a size class.

TRBJ1-1 | TRBV29-1 | NA | NA | TGCAGCGTCGAGAAACACACTGAAGCTTTCTTT | CSVEKHTEAFF
TRBJ2-1 | TRBV20-1 | NA | TRBD2 | TGCAGTGCTAGTAAACTAGCGGGGGACTACAATGAGCAGTTCTTC | CSASKLAGDYNEQFF
TRBJ1-4 | TRBV4-3 | once | NA | TGCGCCAGCAGCCAGAGAGTGGGGGGTGGAGAAAAACTGTTTTTT | CASSQRVGGGEKLFF
TRBJ2-3 | TRBV2 | NA | NA | TGTGCCAGCAGTGCCCTCCTCCTGTATAGCACAGATACGCAGTATTTT | CASSALLLYSTDTQYF
TRBJ2-1 | TRBV6-2/TRBV6-3 | NA | NA | TGTGCCAGCAGCCGACCTGGCATGGGAGTAGCGTTCTTC | CASSRPGMGVAFF
TRBJ2-1 | TRBV7-8 | NA | TRBD2 | TGTGCCAGCCGCCTACTAGCGGGGGGGTACAATGAGCAGTTCTTC | CASRLLAGGYNEQFF
TRBJ2-3 | TRBV5-6 | NA | NA | TGTGCCAGCAGCTTGGCAGGGTCCGATACGCAGTATTTT | CASSLAGSDTQYF
TRBJ2-5 | TRBV10-3 | NA | TRBD1 | TGTGCCATCAGCCGGACAGGGGGGGAGGAGACCCAGTACTTC | CAISRTGGEETQYF
TRBJ2-3 | TRBV7-2 | NA | TRBD2 | TGTGCCAGCAGCTATCGACTAGCGGGGGCGGGGGATACGCAGTATTTT | CASSYRLAGAGDTQYF
TRBJ2-3 | TRBV5-1 | NA | TRBD1 | TGCGCCAGCAGCCCAGGACAGGGGGTATCTGCTACGCAGTATTTT | CASSPGQGVSATQYF
TRBJ2-7 | TRBV5-1 | NA | TRBD1 | TGCGCCAGCAGCTTCGGGACAGGGTTATCCTACGAGCAGTACTTC | CASSFGTGLSYEQYF
TRBJ2-7 | TRBV15 | once | NA | TGTGCCACCAGCTCTATGGGACAATCCTACGAGCAGTACTTC | CATSSMGQSYEQYF
TRBJ2-1 | TRBV7-8 | NA | TRBD1 | TGTGCTACTACGAGGGACAGCTATAACAATGAGCAGTTCTTC | CATTRDSYNNEQFF
TRBJ1-2 | TRBV5-6 | few | TRBD1 | TGTGCCAGCAGCTCTACGGACAGGAACATCTATGGCTACACCTTC | CASSSTDRNIYGYTF
TRBJ2-7 | TRBV27 | NA | NA | TGTGCCAGCAGTTTATCTAGCAGTTCCTACGAGCAGTACTTC | CASSLSSSSYEQYF
TRBJ2-6 | TRBV7-9 | NA | TRBD1 | TGTGCCAGCCCATCCGGGACAGAGGAATTCTCTGGGGCCAACGTCCTGACTTTC | CASPSGTEEFSGANVLTF
TRBJ1-3 | TRBV10-3 | NA | TRBD1 | TGTGCCATCAGTGACCCGGGACAGGCCAGCTCTGGAAACACCATATATTTT | CAISDPGQASSGNTIYF
TRBJ1-2 | TRBV10-1 | NA | NA | TGCGCCAGCAGTGAGTTTGGAAGGGAGGTGTTGTATGGCTACACCTTC | CASSEFGREVLYGYTF
TRBJ1-5 | TRBV3-1/TRBV3-2 | NA | TRBD1 | TGTGCCAGCAGCCTCGGGACAGGATACCAGCCCCAGCATTTT | CASSLGTGYQPQHF
TRBJ1-2 | TRBV18 | NA | TRBD1 | TGTGCCAGCTCACCACCAATGAGGGGGACAGGGGGCGGAGGCTACACCTTC | CASSPPMRGTGGGGYTF
TRBJ2-3 | TRBV6-4 | NA | NA | TGTGCCAGCAGTGACGGGAGAGCCACTAGCACAGATACGCAGTATTTT | CASSDGRATSTDTQYF
TRBJ2-3 | TRBV3-1/TRBV3-2 | NA | TRBD2 | TGTGCCAGCAGCCTCACTAGCGGGGGGATCACAGATACGCAGTATTTT | CASSLTSGGITDTQYF
TRBJ2-5 | TRBV5-5 | NA | NA | TGTGCCAGCAGCTCTAGCTCAACGGTAGGAGAGACCCAGTACTTC | CASSSSSTVGETQYF
TRBJ1-6 | TRBV10-1 | NA | NA | TGCGCCAGCAGCGGTGGCTCCTATAATTCACCCCTCCACTTT | CASSGGSYNSPLHF
TRBJ1-5 | TRBV19 | NA | NA | TGTGCCAGTAGTCGCCTTCGGGGGGGTAGCAATCAGCCCCAGCATTTT | CASSRLRGGSNQPQHF
TRBJ1-5 | TRBV11-2 | NA | TRBD1 | TGTGCCAGCAGCTTAGCCCAGGGGGCAGGGCAGCCCCAGCATTTT | CASSLAQGAGQPQHF